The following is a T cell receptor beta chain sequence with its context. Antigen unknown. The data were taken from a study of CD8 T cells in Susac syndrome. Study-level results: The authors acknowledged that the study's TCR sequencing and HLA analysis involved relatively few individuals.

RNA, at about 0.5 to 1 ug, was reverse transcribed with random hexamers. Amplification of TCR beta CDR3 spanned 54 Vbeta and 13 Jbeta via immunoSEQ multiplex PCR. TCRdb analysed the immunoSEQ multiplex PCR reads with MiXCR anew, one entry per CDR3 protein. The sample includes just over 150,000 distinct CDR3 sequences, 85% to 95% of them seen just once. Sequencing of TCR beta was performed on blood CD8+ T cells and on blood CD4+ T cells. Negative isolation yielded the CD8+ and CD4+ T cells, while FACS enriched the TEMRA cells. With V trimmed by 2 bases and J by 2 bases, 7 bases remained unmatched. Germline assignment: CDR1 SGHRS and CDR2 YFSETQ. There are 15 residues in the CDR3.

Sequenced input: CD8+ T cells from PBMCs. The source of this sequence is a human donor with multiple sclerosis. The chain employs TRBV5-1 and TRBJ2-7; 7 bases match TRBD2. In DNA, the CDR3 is TGCGCCAGCAGCTTAACGGGAGGAGTGACCTACGAGCAGTACTTC. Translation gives CASSLTGGVTYEQYF.